This paragraph reports one T cell receptor beta chain. This clone was picked up one time. This receptor's antigen is unknown. No base-level quality is on record; no much larger clone is a single base apart. Using the deep immunoSEQ assay, TCR CDR3 regions were amplified from genomic DNA by multiplex PCR. Genomic DNA extracted from each cell subset was distributed evenly over all wells of several immunoSEQ 96-well plates, and each plate served as one replicate. For sorted subsets, roughly 200 ng of genomic DNA, equivalent to roughly 33,000 T cell genomes, went into each replicate PCR. Purified libraries were measured with a Qubit 3.0 fluorometer, size-checked on a Bioanalyzer 2100, and measured again with the KAPA Library Quantification kit. Every immunoSEQ 96-well plate was sequenced on a dedicated single-read 150-cycle Illumina NextSeq 550 flow cell. On the study's bioinformatics: Because the immunoSEQ output included only junctional sequences and no quality scores, the filtering could not be the same as the filtering used for full-length reads. Sequences were annotated with PyIR, a Python wrapper for IgBLAST v1.9, and V/J genes and CDR3 were assigned using IMGT germline references. Reads with weak V/J assignments (E-value above 1e-6), missing CDR3, stop codons, out-of-frame junctions, or ambiguous translated residues were removed. V3J clonotypes were defined by identical inferred V gene, J gene, and CDR3 amino acid sequence. Percentage overlap between repertoires was calculated by dividing the number of shared unique clonotypes by the size of the smaller repertoire. RTK rarefaction, the Chao1 estimator, and Recon v2.1 estimates of unobserved clonotypes were used to assess repertoire richness. OLGA was used to compute generation probabilities for all TCRbeta clonotypes that the gDNA method yielded from a handful of donors. Sourced from immuneACCESS, this table was stored by TCRdb with only in-frame sequences that have V and J called. A share of the clones is absent; for the studies checked, an unresolved V gene accounts for under half, and the remainder has no known explanation. That table is the source of V, J and clone size, and D and trimming were worked out from the DNA. This sample gives millions of clones in total; around nine tenths of them show up just once. Of the sample, about 0.13% falls within the top ten clones.

The data are from a study of shared clonotypes between healthy human individuals (dated by TCRdb to about 2020). With respect to the entire study: The cohort included a few men and a couple of women between 18 and 49 years of age. For each donor, three plates each were used for CD4 naive and CD4 memory, two plates were used for CD8 naive, and one plate was used for CD8 memory. Different laboratories and diverse techniques were used to prepare libraries and sequence TCR repertoires, to increase sequencing depth and limit assay-specific biases. Blood TCR repertoires of several healthy adults were deeply sequenced to estimate repertoire size and the extent of clonotype sharing between individuals. Between about 0.94 and 8.9 billion PBMCs per donor were obtained by leukapheresis.

Healthy HIV-negative adults with no recently reported acute infections or vaccinations were included as donors. Every donor was a Caucasian adult living in Nashville, Tennessee, USA. CD4+ T cells were enriched by magnetic negative selection; naive cells were then positively selected on CD45RA, and the negative fraction formed the memory subset. Blood was collected by leukapheresis, and PBMCs were isolated by Ficoll-Histopaque density gradient centrifugation and then cryopreserved in liquid nitrogen vapor phase. Purity and quantity of every magnetically sorted T cell population were checked by analytical flow cytometry. From each sorted fraction, genomic DNA was isolated and quantified by UV absorbance on a Nanodrop 2000c. The paper as a whole reports these results and caveats: Pairwise subsampling led to the expectation that sequencing depth would affect the degree of clonotype sharing among donors. Larger estimated clonotype richness was generally found for naive subsets than for memory subsets. Sampling was limited to blood, and TCR repertoires in tissue likely differ from TCR repertoires in blood. Rarefaction of sorted-subset datasets indicated incomplete sequencing despite the large sequencing depth. Clonotypes shared by all four sorted-subset donors showed higher generation probabilities than non-shared clonotypes. The genetic and exposure-history diversity represented was limited by the small number of donors. Sharing across a few donors was observed for roughly 5.4% of naive CD4, under 4% of naive CD8, over 2% of memory CD4, and around 0.4% of memory CD8 clonotypes.

What was sequenced was naive CD4+ T cells sorted from blood. The meaning of the sample's cell subset or site label: CD45RA+ positively selected. The receptor's source is a young man in good health.

DNA sequence: TGTGCTAGTGGTCGGACGAGGGCCCAAGGAGCCACAGATACGCAGTATTTT. It encodes CASGRTRAQGATDTQYF. The chain is encoded by TRBV12-5 joined to TRBJ2-3, with TRBD2 as a weak D call on 5 bases. Counted from cysteine to phenylalanine, this CDR3 has 17 amino acids. Here the CDR3 DNA is all that survives: 51 bases in frame from base 1. V is pared back by 5 bases and J by 2 bases, with 20 bases lying between the germline termini. The CDR1 and CDR2 encoded by the germline V gene are LGHNT and FRNRAP.